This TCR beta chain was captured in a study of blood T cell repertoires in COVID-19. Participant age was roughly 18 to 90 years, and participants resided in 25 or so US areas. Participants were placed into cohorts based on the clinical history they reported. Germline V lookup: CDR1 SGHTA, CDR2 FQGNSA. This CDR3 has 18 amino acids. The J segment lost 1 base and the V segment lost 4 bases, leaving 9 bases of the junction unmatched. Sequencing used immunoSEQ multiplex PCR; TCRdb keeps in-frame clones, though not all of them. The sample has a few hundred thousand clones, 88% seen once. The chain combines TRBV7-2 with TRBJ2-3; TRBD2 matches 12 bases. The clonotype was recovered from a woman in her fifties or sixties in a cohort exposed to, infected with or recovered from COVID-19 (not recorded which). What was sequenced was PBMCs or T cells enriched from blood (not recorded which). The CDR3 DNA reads TGTGCCAGCAGCTACCGGACTAGCGGGGTCCAACGCACAGATACGCAGTATTTT. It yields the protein CASSYRTSGVQRTDTQYF.